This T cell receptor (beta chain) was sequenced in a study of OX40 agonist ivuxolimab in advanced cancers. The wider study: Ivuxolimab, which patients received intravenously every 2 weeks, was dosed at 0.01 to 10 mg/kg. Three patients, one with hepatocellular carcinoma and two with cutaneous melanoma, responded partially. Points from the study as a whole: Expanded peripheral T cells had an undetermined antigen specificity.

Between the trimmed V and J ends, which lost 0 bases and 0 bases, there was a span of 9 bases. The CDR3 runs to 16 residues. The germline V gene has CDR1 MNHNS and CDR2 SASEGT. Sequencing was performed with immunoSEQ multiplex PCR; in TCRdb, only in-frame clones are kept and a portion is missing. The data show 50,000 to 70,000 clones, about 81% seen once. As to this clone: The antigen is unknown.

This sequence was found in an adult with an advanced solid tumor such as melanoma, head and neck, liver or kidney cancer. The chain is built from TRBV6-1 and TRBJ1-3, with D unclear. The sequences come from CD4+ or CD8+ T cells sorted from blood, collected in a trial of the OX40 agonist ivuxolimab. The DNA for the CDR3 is TGTGCCAGCAGTGAAGCTTTGGGGAGCTCTGGAAACACCATATATTTT. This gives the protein CASSEALGSSGNTIYF.